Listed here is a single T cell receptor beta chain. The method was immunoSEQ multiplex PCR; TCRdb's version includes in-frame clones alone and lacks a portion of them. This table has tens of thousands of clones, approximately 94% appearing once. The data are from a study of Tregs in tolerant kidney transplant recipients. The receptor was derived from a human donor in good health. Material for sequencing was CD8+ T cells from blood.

The CDR3 region is CASTSRGQGANYGYTF. CDR3 DNA sequence: TGTGCCAGTACCTCAAGAGGACAGGGGGCTAACTATGGCTACACCTTC. This chain uses TRBV19 with TRBJ1-2; 10 nucleotides agree with TRBD1. This CDR3 is 16 amino acids long. Germline CDR1 is LNHDA and CDR2 is SQIVND (reference sequence). Trimming took 7 bases from V and 0 from J; bases not matched to a gene: 8.